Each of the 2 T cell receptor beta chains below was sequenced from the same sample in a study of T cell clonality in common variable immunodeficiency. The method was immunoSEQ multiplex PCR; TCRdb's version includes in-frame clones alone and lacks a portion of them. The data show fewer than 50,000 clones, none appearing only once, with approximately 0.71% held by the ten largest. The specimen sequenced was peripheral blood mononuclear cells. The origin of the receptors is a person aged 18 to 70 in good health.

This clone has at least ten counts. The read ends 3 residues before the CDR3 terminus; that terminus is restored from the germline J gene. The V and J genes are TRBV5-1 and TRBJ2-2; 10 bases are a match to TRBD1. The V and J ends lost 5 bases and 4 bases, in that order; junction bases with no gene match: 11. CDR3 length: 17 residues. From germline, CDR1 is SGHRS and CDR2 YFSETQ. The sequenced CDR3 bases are TGCGCCAGCAGGCGGGACAGGGGATCCGCGGGCACCGGGGAG. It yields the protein CASRRDRGSAGTGE. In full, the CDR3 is CASRRDRGSAGTGELFF.

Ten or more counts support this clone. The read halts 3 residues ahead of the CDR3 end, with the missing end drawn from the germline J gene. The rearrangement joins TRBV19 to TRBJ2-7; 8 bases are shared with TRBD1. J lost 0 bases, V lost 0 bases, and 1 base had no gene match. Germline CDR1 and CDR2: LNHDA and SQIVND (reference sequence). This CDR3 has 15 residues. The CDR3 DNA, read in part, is TGTGCCAGTAGTATAGACGACAGGGGCTCCTACGAG. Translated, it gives CASSIDDRGSYE. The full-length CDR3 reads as CASSIDDRGSYEQYF.